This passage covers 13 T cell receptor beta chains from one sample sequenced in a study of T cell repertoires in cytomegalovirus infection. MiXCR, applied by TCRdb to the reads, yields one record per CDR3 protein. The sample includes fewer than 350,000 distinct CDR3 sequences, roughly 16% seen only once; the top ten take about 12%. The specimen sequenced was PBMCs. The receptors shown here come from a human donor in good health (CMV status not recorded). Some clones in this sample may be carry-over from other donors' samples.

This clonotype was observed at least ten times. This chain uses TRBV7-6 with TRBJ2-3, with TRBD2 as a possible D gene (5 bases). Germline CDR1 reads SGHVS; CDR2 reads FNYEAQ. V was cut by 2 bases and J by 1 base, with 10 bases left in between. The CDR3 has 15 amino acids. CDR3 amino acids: CASSLFEGRTDTQYF. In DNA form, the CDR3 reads TGTGCCAGCAGCTTATTCGAGGGCCGCACAGATACGCAGTATTTT.

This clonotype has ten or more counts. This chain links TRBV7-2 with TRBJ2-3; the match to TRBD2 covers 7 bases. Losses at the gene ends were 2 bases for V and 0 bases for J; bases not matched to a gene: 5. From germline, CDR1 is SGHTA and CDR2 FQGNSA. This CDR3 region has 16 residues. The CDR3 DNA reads TGTGCCAGCAGCTTATTTGTGGGGGGGAGCACAGATACGCAGTATTTT. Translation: CASSLFVGGSTDTQYF.

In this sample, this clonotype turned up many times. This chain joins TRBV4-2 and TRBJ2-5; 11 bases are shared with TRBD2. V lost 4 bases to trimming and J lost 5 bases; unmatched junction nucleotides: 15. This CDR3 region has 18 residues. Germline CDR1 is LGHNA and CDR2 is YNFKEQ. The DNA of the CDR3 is TGTGCCAGCAGCCTGAAAGAGTTAGCGGGGGGGGCTGGGGAGACCCAGTACTTC. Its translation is CASSLKELAGGAGETQYF.

In DNA, the CDR3 is TGCGCCAGCAGCCAAGTTGGGACTTCCTACGAGCAGTACTTC. Encoded protein: CASSQVGTSYEQYF. The chain carries TRBV4-1 and TRBJ2-7; D perhaps matches TRBD2 (6 bases). V was cut by 1 base and J by 1 base, with 8 bases left in between. There are 14 residues in the CDR3. Per the germline V gene, CDR1 is MGHRA and CDR2 is YSYEKL.

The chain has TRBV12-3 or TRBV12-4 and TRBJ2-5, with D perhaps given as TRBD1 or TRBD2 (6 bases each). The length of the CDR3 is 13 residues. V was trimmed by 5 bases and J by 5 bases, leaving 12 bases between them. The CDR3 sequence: CASSPGEAETQYF. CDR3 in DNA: TGTGCCAGCAGTCCAGGGGAGGCCGAGACCCAGTACTTC.

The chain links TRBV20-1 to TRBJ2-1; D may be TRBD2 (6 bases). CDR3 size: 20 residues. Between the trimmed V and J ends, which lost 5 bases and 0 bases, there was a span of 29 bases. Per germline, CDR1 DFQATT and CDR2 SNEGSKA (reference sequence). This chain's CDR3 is CSALMPLAYGKTSSYNEQFF. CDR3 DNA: TGCAGTGCTTTAATGCCCCTAGCTTACGGCAAGACTAGCTCCTACAATGAGCAGTTCTTC.

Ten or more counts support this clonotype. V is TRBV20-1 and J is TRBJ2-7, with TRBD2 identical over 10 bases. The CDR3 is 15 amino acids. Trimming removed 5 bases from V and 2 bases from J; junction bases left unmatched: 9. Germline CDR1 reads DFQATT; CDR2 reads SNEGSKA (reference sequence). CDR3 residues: CSASPRAGGAYEQYF. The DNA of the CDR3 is TGCAGTGCTTCTCCCCGAGCGGGGGGGGCCTACGAGCAGTACTTC.

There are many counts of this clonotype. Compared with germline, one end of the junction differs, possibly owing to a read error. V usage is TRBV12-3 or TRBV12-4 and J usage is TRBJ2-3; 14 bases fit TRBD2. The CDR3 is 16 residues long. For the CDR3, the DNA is TGTGCCAGCAGCTTAGGACTAGCGGGGGGAACAGATACGCAGTATTTT. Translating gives CASSLGLAGGTDTQYF.

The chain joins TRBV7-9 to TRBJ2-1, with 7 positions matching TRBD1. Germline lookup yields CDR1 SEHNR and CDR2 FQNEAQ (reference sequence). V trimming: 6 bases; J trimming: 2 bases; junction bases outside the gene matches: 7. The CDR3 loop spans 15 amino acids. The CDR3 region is CASRYSQGTYNEQFF. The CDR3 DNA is TGTGCCAGCAGATACTCACAGGGGACCTACAATGAGCAGTTCTTC.

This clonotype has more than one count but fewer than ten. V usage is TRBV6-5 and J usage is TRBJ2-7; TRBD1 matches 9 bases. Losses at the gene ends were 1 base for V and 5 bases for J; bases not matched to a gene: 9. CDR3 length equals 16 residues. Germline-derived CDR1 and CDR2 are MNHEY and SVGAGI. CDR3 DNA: TGTGCCAGCAGTTACTTGGATCCGGGACAGGGCCACGAGCAGTACTTC. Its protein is CASSYLDPGQGHEQYF.

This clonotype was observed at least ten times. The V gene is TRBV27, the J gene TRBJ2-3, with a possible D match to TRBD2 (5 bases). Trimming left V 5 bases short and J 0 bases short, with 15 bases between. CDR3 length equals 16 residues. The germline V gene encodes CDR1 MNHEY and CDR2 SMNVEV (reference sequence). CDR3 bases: TGTGCCAGCAGTCCCAGCCGGGGAAAGAGCACAGATACGCAGTATTTT. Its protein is CASSPSRGKSTDTQYF.

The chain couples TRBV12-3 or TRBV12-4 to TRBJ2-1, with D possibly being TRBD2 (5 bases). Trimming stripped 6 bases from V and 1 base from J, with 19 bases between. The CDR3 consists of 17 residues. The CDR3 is CASSPFPDSASYNEQFF. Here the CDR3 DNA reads TGTGCCAGCAGCCCCTTCCCGGACTCGGCGTCCTACAATGAGCAGTTCTTC.

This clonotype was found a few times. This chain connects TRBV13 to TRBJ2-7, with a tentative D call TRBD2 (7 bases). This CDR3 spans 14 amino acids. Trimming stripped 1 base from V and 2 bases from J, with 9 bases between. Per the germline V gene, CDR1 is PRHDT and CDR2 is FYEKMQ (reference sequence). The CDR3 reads CASSLAGGTYEQYF. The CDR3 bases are TGTGCCAGCAGCTTAGCGGGGGGCACCTACGAGCAGTACTTC.